The subject of this entry is one T cell receptor (beta chain). Its antigen is currently unknown. This record belongs to a study of beta chain features in type 1 diabetes. Study-wide background: Nearly 110,000,000 sorted cells were examined across all samples.

The CDR3 has 15 residues. V dropped 2 bases and J dropped 0 bases, with 10 bases sitting between them. Germline CDR1 reads SGHTA; CDR2 reads FQGNSA. Investigators reverse transcribed all isolated RNA, so they sequenced expressed TCRB transcripts. Data came from immunoSEQ multiplex PCR; TCRdb stores just in-frame clones and leaves some out. This table has 330,000 or so clones, 10% to 15% appearing once. Populations isolated by sorting all had purity greater than 95%. Points from the study as a whole: For type 1 diabetes patients, VDJ junctions showed fewer insertions and more deletions. Significant though moderate, a shortening of TCRB CDR3s appeared in all four CD4+ subsets of Type 1 diabetes patients.

The source of this sequence is a woman younger than 35 with type 1 diabetes. Sequenced material: naive CD4+ T cells from blood. The chain has TRBV7-2 and TRBJ1-1; the D is unclear. CDR3 protein: CASSLMPGMNTEAFF. The CDR3 DNA is TGTGCCAGCAGCTTAATGCCGGGGATGAACACTGAAGCTTTCTTT.